The 24 T cell receptor beta chains in this list originate from one sample, sequenced in a study of tumor T cells in aggressive B-cell lymphoma. Libraries were prepared by immunoSEQ multiplex PCR; TCRdb keeps only in-frame clonotypes and omits some of them. This sample carries over 7,000 clones, around 86% of them seen once, and the ten largest clones take 2.7%. Material: tumor tissue. These TCRs come from an adult with diffuse large B cell lymphoma.

The chain uses TRBV4-2 and TRBJ1-1, with D unclear. Trimming removed 0 bases from V and 2 bases from J, with 10 bases in between. Germline V gives CDR1 LGHNA, CDR2 YNFKEQ. The CDR3 sequence is 15 residues long. CDR3 coding DNA: TGTGCCAGCAGCCAAGACTACGGAGGCAACACTGAAGCTTTCTTT. Its translation is CASSQDYGGNTEAFF.

The chain carries TRBV15 and TRBJ2-7; D is uncertain. CDR3 length: 16 residues. Trimming shortened V by 0 bases and J by 3 bases, and 15 bases separated the two germline ends. The germline V gene encodes CDR1 LNHNV and CDR2 YYDKDF (reference sequence). The CDR3 spells CATSRDITILNYEQYV. In DNA, the CDR3 is TGTGCCACCAGCAGAGATATAACGATCCTAAACTACGAGCAGTACGTC.

The chain employs TRBV18 and TRBJ2-7; 7 bases agree with TRBD2. This CDR3 has 19 amino acids. Germline assignment: CDR1 KGHSH and CDR2 LQKENI. With 0 bases clipped from V and 3 bases from J, the junction kept 17 bases outside the gene matches. The CDR3 here is CASSPPVERAGRWGYEQYF. The CDR3 coding sequence is TGTGCCAGCTCACCACCTGTTGAGCGAGCGGGAAGATGGGGCTACGAGCAGTACTTC. Full variable domain (remainder filled in from reference TRBV18 and TRBJ2-7): NAGVMQNPRHLVRRRGQEARLRCSPMKGHSHVYWYRQLPEEGLKFMVYLQKENIIDESGMPKERFSAEFPKEGPSILRIQQVVRGDSAAYFCASSPPVERAGRWGYEQYFGPGTRLTVT.

The chain carries TRBV10-3 and TRBJ2-7; TRBD2 might be the D (7 bases). CDR3 length: 14 amino acids. Germline values: CDR1 ENHRY, CDR2 SYGVKD. V dropped 4 bases and J dropped 7 bases, with 17 bases sitting between them. Written as DNA, the CDR3 is TGTGCCATCAGTGGGGGGGGGCTAGCGACTGAGCAGTACGTC. Encoded protein: CAISGGGLATEQYV.

This chain links TRBV7-9 with TRBJ2-1; 9 bases line up with TRBD2. The V segment lost 3 bases and the J segment 8 bases; nucleotides outside the gene matches: 8. Germline CDR1 and CDR2: SEHNR and FQNEAQ (reference sequence). CDR3 length: 15 amino acids. The CDR3 here is CASSFVAGGPHEQFF. The DNA for the CDR3 is TGTGCCAGCAGCTTTGTGGCGGGGGGGCCGCATGAGCAGTTCTTC.

V gene TRBV27 combines with J gene TRBJ2-7; 7 bases match TRBD2. This CDR3 has 15 amino acids. J lost 3 bases, V lost 5 bases, and 10 bases had no gene match. Germline values: CDR1 MNHEY, CDR2 SMNVEV (reference sequence). The CDR3: CASSPRGAGLYEQYV. As DNA, the CDR3 is TGTGCCAGCAGTCCCCGTGGAGCGGGGCTCTACGAGCAGTACGTC.

A single count supports this clone. The gene calls are TRBV9 and TRBJ2-7, with D unresolved. The CDR3 consists of 13 residues. V lost 0 bases and J lost 0, with 4 bases in between. Per germline, CDR1 SGDLS and CDR2 YYNGEE. CDR3 amino acids: CASSVGSSYEQYF. The CDR3 DNA reads as TGTGCCAGCAGCGTAGGCAGCTCCTACGAGCAGTACTTC.

The V call is TRBV4-1, the J call TRBJ1-5; tentatively, D is TRBD1 (5 bases). Trimming stripped 1 base from V and 0 bases from J, with 10 bases between. This CDR3 has 16 residues. The V gene's germline CDR1 is MGHRA and CDR2 YSYEKL. The CDR3 coding sequence is TGCGCCAGCAGCCAAGGGGGCAGTTATAGCAATCAGCCCCAGCATTTT. It is translated as CASSQGGSYSNQPQHF.

The chain carries TRBV7-3 and TRBJ2-7; 9 positions match TRBD2. The CDR3 is 17 residues long. V gave up 5 bases and J gave up 7 bases; unmatched junction bases: 18. Germline CDR1 SGHTA, CDR2 FQGTGA. The CDR3 region is CASSPPQGTSPQKEQYF. The CDR3 DNA sequence: TGTGCCAGCAGCCCTCCTCAGGGGACTAGCCCGCAGAAAGAGCAGTACTTC.

The chain carries TRBV5-4 and TRBJ1-3; D possibly corresponds to TRBD1 (5 bases). Trimming removed 4 bases at V and 2 bases at J, with 13 bases between. CDR1 and CDR2 from the germline V gene are SGHNT and YYREEE (reference sequence). This CDR3 contains 15 residues. This CDR3 is CASSAYDSPGNTIYF. CDR3 in DNA: TGTGCCAGCAGCGCCTACGACAGCCCTGGAAACACCATATATTTT.

This clone occurred once. Mismatch with germline at one junction end may stem from a read error. The same CDR3 can be traced to other DNA sequences in this sample. The chain joins TRBV9 to TRBJ1-2, with TRBD1 matching over 7 bases. Per germline, CDR1 SGDLS and CDR2 YYNGEE. The CDR3 runs 14 residues. CDR3 in DNA: TGTGCCAGTAGCGCTGGGACAGATGTCTATGGCTACACCTTC. It translates to CASSAGTDVYGYTF.

The CDR3 loop reads CARRQGTYGYTF. The CDR3 DNA follows: TGTGCCAGGAGACAGGGTACCTATGGCTACACCTTC. The chain couples TRBV6-1 to TRBJ1-2, with 7 bases lining up with TRBD1. Germline V CDR1 and CDR2: MNHNS, SASEGT. This CDR3 is built from 12 residues. V lost 9 bases to trimming and J lost 4 bases; unmatched junction nucleotides: 5.

The V call is TRBV11-1, the J call TRBJ2-1; tentative D call: TRBD2 (7 bases). The V and J ends lost 4 bases and 2 bases respectively, with 18 bases between them. Germline V CDR1 and CDR2: SGHAT, FQDESV (reference sequence). This CDR3 region has 17 residues. CDR3 coding DNA: TGTGCCAGCAGCTCCGATAATCGAGGGGGGGCCTACAATGAGCAGTTCTTC. This gives the protein CASSSDNRGGAYNEQFF.

The gene calls are TRBV4-1 and TRBJ2-7; TRBD1 might be the D (6 bases). CDR1 and CDR2 from the germline V gene are MGHRA and YSYEKL. The CDR3 length is 15 residues. V lost 1 base and J lost 2, with 12 bases in between. In DNA, the CDR3 is TGCGCCAGCAGCCAAGCGACAGGAGTCGCCTACGAGCAGTACGTC. It is translated as CASSQATGVAYEQYV.

The J gene is TRBJ2-1, the V gene TRBV4-3, with TRBD2 identical over 8 bases. The germline gives CDR1 LGHNA, CDR2 YSLEER. This CDR3 region has 15 residues. V was clipped by 4 bases and J by 4 bases; unmatched bases: 6. The CDR3 is CASSPGGVRYNEQFF. The CDR3, as DNA: TGCGCCAGCAGCCCCGGGGGGGTGAGGTACAATGAGCAGTTCTTC.

V gene TRBV19 combines with J gene TRBJ2-2, with 8 positions matching TRBD1. Trimming cost V 5 bases and J 4 bases; bases outside gene matches: 6. From germline, CDR1 is LNHDA and CDR2 SQIVND (reference sequence). The CDR3 is made up of 15 amino acids. As DNA, the CDR3 is TGTGCCAGTAGTCCGACAGGGGATGGCACCGGGGAGCTGTTTTTT. Translating it yields CASSPTGDGTGELFF.

This clone showed up just once. V is TRBV4-3 and J is TRBJ1-2, with TRBD1 as a possible D gene (5 bases). The CDR3 totals 14 residues. Trimming cost V 0 bases and J 8 bases, with 13 bases left between them. The germline CDR1 and CDR2 sequences are LGHNA and YSLEER. The CDR3 region is CASSQDRGSGGYTF. DNA for the CDR3: TGCGCCAGCAGCCAAGATAGGGGATCAGGGGGCTACACCTTC.

The chain joins TRBV19 to TRBJ1-6; 8 bases line up with TRBD1. The junction had 12 bases not matched to a gene; V was cut back by 9 bases and J by 5 bases. This CDR3 is built from 16 residues. CDR1 and CDR2 from the germline V gene are LNHDA and SQIVND (reference sequence). CDR3 protein: CASLGLRQGNNSPLHF. The CDR3 DNA is TGTGCCAGCCTTGGCCTGAGACAGGGGAATAATTCACCCCTCCACTTT.

Note on this clone: The junction differs from germline at one of its ends, possibly a read error. V gene TRBV7-9 combines with J gene TRBJ1-2, with D perhaps matching TRBD1 (6 bases). Germline CDR1 and CDR2: SEHNR and FQNEAQ (reference sequence). The CDR3 extends over 17 amino acids. The CDR3 DNA sequence: TGTGCCAGCAGCTTGGCCGGGACACCGACGGTAGTGTATGGCTACGCCTTC. It is translated as CASSLAGTPTVVYGYAF.

This chain joins TRBV15 and TRBJ1-1, with 10 nucleotides matching TRBD1. The junction had 9 bases not matched to a gene; V was cut back by 0 bases and J by 11 bases. The CDR3 extends over 15 amino acids. The germline CDR1 and CDR2 sequences are LNHNV and YYDKDF (reference sequence). CDR3 region: CATSRDDRDRGRAFF. Here the CDR3 DNA reads TGTGCCACCAGCAGAGATGACCGGGACAGGGGTAGGGCTTTCTTT.

V is TRBV5-4 and J is TRBJ2-7, with TRBD1 identical over 9 bases. V was pared by 0 bases and J by 3 bases, with 1 base of the junction left unmatched. The CDR3 length is 14 residues. The V gene's germline CDR1 is SGHNT and CDR2 YYREEE (reference sequence). The CDR3 spells CASSLAGQGYEQYF. The CDR3 DNA reads TGTGCCAGCAGCTTGGCGGGACAGGGCTACGAGCAGTACTTC.

The chain uses TRBV9 and TRBJ1-5; maybe TRBD1 (5 bases). The CDR3 totals 15 residues. The V gene's germline CDR1 is SGDLS and CDR2 YYNGEE. Trimming took off 3 bases at V and 7 bases at J, with 17 bases between the two ends. CDR3 loop: CASSAGDSVGQPQHF. In DNA, the CDR3 is TGTGCCAGCAGCGCCGGGGACTCGGTGGGACAGCCCCAGCATTTT.

The V gene is TRBV6-1, the J gene TRBJ2-3; D gene ambiguous. Trimming shortened V by 10 bases and J by 2 bases, and 7 bases separated the two germline ends. This CDR3 spans 11 amino acids. CDR1 and CDR2 (germline): MNHNS, SASEGT. The CDR3 here is CATRATDTQYF. The CDR3 region has the DNA TGTGCCACTCGAGCCACAGATACGCAGTATTTT.

The chain links TRBV10-3 to TRBJ2-1; D remains unclear. This CDR3 has 15 residues. V lost 0 bases, J lost 5 bases, and 11 bases lay in between. Germline CDR1 and CDR2: ENHRY and SYGVKD. CDR3 sequence (DNA): TGTGCCATCAGTGAGTCTGTCCAGGCCCACAATGAGCAGTTCTTC. It encodes CAISESVQAHNEQFF.